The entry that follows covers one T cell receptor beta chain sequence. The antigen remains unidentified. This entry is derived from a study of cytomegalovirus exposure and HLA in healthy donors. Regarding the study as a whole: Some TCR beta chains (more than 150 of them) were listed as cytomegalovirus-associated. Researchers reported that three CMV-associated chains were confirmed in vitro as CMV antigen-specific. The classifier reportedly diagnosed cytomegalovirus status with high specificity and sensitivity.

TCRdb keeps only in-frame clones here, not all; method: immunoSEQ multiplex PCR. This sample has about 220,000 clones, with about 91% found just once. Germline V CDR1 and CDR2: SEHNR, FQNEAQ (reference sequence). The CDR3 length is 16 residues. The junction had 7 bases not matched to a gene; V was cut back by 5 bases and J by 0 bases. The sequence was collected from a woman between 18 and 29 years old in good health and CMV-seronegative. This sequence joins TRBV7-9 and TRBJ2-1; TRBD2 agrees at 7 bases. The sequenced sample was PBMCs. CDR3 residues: CASSPIGGSSYNEQFF. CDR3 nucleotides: TGTGCCAGCAGCCCCATCGGCGGGAGCTCCTACAATGAGCAGTTCTTC. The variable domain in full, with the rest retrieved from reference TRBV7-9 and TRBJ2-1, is DTGVSQNPRHKITKRGQNVTFRCDPISEHNRLYWYRQTLGQGPEFLTYFQNEAQLEKSRLLSDRFSAERPKGSFSTLEIQRTEQGDSAMYLCASSPIGGSSYNEQFFGPGTRLTVL.